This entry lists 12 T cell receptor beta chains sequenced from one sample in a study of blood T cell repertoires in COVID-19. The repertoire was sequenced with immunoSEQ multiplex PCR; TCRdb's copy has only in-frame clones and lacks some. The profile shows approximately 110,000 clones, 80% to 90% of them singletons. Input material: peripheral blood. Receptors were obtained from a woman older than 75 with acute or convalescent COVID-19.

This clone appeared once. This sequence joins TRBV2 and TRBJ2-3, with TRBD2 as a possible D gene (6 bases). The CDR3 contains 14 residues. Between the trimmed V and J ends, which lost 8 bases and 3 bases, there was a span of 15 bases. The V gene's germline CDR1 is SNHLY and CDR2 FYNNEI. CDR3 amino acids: CASGSLANTDTQYF. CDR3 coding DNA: TGTGCCAGCGGTTCGCTAGCGAATACAGATACGCAGTATTTT.

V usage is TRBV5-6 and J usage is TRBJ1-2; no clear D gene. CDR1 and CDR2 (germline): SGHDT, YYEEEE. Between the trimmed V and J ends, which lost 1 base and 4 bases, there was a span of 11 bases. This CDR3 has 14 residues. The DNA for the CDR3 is TGTGCCAGCAGCTTGCCCAGGAACCCCTATGGCTACACCTTC. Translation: CASSLPRNPYGYTF.

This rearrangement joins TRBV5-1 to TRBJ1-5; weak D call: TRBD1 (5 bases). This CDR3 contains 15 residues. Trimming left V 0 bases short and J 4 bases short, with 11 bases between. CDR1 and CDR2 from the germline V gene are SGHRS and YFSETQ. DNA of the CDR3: TGCGCCAGCAGCTTGGGCCAGGGAGGGAATCAGCCCCAGCATTTT. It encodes CASSLGQGGNQPQHF.

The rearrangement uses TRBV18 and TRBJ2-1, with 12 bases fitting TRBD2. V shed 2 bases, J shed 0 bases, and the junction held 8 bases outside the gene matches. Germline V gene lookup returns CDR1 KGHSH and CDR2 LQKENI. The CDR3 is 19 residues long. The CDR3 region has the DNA TGTGCCAGCTCACCAAGGCTAGCGGGGGGGCCCATCTCCTACAATGAGCAGTTCTTC. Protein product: CASSPRLAGGPISYNEQFF.

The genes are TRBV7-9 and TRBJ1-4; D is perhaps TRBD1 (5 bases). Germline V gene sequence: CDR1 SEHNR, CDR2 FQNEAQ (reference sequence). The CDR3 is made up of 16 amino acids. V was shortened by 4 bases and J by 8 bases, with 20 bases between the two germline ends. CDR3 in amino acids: CASSYSTSGSGEKLFF. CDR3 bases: TGTGCCAGCAGCTACTCGACTTCAGGGTCAGGGGAAAAACTGTTTTTT.

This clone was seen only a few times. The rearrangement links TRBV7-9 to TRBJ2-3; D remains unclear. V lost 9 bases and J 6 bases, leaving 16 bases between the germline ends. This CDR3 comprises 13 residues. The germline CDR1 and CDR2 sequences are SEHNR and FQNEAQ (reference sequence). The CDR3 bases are TGTGCCAGTACCCGGAGTGACCTCGATACGCAGTATTTT. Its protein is CASTRSDLDTQYF.

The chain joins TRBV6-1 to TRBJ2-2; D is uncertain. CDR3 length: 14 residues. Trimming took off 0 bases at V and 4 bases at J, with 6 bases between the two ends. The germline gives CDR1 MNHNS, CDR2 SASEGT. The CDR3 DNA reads TGTGCCAGCAGTGAAGCACCGGGCACCGGGGAGCTGTTTTTT. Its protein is CASSEAPGTGELFF.

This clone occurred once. Here the CDR3 reads CASSLGDRGVGETQYF. CDR3 bases: TGTGCCAGCAGCTTAGGCGACAGGGGAGTAGGAGAGACCCAGTACTTC. The chain is built from TRBV7-2 and TRBJ2-5; TRBD1 matches at 8 bases. V was pared by 1 base and J by 4 bases, with 8 bases of the junction left unmatched. Germline CDR1 is SGHTA and CDR2 is FQGNSA. This CDR3 has 16 residues.

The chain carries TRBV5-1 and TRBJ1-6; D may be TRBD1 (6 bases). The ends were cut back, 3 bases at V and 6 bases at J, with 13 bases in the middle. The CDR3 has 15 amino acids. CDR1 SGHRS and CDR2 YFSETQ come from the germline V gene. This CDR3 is CASSSGQSSNSPLHF. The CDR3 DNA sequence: TGCGCCAGCAGCTCAGGACAGAGCAGTAATTCACCCCTCCACTTT. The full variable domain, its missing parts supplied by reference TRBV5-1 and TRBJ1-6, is KAGVTQTPRYLIKTRGQQVTLSCSPISGHRSVSWYQQTPGQGLQFLFEYFSETQRNKGNFPGRFSGRQFSNSRSEMNVSTLELGDSALYLCASSSGQSSNSPLHFGNGTRLTVT.

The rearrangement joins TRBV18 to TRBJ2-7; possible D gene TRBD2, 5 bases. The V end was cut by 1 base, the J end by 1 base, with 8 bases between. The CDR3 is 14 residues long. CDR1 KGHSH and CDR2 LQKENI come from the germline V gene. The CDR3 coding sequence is TGTGCCAGCTCACCACTAGAGGGTTCCTACGAGCAGTACTTC. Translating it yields CASSPLEGSYEQYF.

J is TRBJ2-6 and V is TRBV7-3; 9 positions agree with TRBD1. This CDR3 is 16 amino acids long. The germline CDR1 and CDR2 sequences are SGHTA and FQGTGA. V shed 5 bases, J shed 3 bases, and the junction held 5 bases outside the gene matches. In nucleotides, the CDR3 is TGTGCCAGCAGCCCTACAGGGGGCGGTGGGGCCAACGTCCTGACTTTC. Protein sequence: CASSPTGGGGANVLTF. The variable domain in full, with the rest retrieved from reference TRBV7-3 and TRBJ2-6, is GAGVSQTPSNKVTEKGKYVELRCDPISGHTALYWYRQSLGQGPEFLIYFQGTGAADDSGLPNDRFFAVRPEGSVSTLKIQRTERGDSAVYLCASSPTGGGGANVLTFGAGSRLTVL.

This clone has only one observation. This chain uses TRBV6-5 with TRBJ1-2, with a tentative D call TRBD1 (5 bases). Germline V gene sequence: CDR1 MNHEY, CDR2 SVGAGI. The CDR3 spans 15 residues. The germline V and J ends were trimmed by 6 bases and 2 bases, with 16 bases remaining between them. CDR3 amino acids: CASRQSGGTNYGYTF. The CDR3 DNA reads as TGTGCCAGCAGGCAGTCGGGGGGGACGAACTATGGCTACACCTTC.